Following are 10 T cell receptor beta chains from one sample sequenced in a study of T cell responses to AZD1222 COVID-19 vaccine. Profiling relied on immunoSEQ multiplex PCR, and the TCRdb table lists in-frame clones only, not all of them. Of around 99,000 clones listed, around 89% are singletons. The specimen was peripheral blood, collected on day 0 of AZD1222 vaccination. The source is an adult in good health.

The chain couples TRBV19 to TRBJ1-5; TRBD1 aligns across 8 bases. Unmatched junction bases numbered 10, after V lost 3 bases and J lost 6 bases. CDR1 is LNHDA, CDR2 SQIVND, per germline (reference sequence). The CDR3 covers 16 residues. The CDR3 spells CASSMGFGQGGQPQHF. In DNA, the CDR3 is TGTGCCAGTAGTATGGGGTTTGGACAGGGCGGTCAGCCCCAGCATTTT.

The chain combines TRBV5-4 with TRBJ2-3; 7 bases map to TRBD1. V lost 4 bases and J lost 2; bases outside the gene matches: 4. This CDR3 comprises 14 residues. Germline V CDR1 and CDR2: SGHNT, YYREEE (reference sequence). CDR3 DNA sequence: TGTGCCAGCAGCCTGGGACAGTACACAGATACGCAGTATTTT. It specifies CASSLGQYTDTQYF.

The chain carries TRBV5-6 and TRBJ2-5; 9 positions match TRBD1. The germline V gene has CDR1 SGHDT and CDR2 YYEEEE. The CDR3 contains 15 residues. The J segment lost 3 bases and the V segment lost 1 base, leaving 4 bases of the junction unmatched. The CDR3 DNA reads as TGTGCCAGCAGCTTGTTAGGGACAGGGAAAGAGACCCAGTACTTC. Encoded protein: CASSLLGTGKETQYF.

The chain uses TRBV5-1 and TRBJ1-2; D gene unclear. Germline CDR1 is SGHRS and CDR2 is YFSETQ. Trimming removed 0 bases from V and 4 bases from J, with 7 bases in between. CDR3 length equals 13 residues. Here the CDR3 reads CASSLAAPYGYTF. The CDR3 region has the DNA TGCGCCAGCAGCTTGGCGGCACCCTATGGCTACACCTTC.

The J gene is TRBJ2-7, the V gene TRBV12-2; the table gives TRBD2 as D, unverified against the DNA. TRBV12-2 is reported as a pseudogene. CDR3 length: 15 residues. CDR3 bases: TGTGCAAGTCGCACCGAACTCCGATGTCGATACGAGCAGTACTTC. Protein: CASRTELRCRYEQYF.

The genes are TRBV5-8 and TRBJ2-1; 8 positions agree with TRBD2. V shed 4 bases and J 4 bases; nucleotides not matched to a gene: 16. In germline, CDR1 is SGHTS, CDR2 YDEGEE. The CDR3 extends over 18 amino acids. CDR3 protein: CASSVMYSGTGLYNEQFF. Here the CDR3 DNA reads TGTGCCAGCAGCGTGATGTATAGCGGGACGGGACTTTACAATGAGCAGTTCTTC.

The rearrangement joins TRBV5-5 to TRBJ2-1; D is unresolved. Trimming stripped 1 base from V and 9 bases from J, with 14 bases between. In germline, CDR1 is SGHKS, CDR2 YYEKEE (reference sequence). The CDR3 consists of 14 residues. This CDR3 reads CASSLTPGIGEQFF. Written as DNA, the CDR3 is TGTGCCAGCAGCTTGACCCCCGGTATAGGTGAGCAGTTCTTC. The variable domain in full, with the rest retrieved from reference TRBV5-5 and TRBJ2-1, is DAGVTQSPTHLIKTRGQQVTLRCSPISGHKSVSWYQQVLGQGPQFIFQYYEKEERGRGNFPDRFSARQFPNYSSELNVNALLLGDSALYLCASSLTPGIGEQFFGPGTRLTVL.

This sequence joins TRBV7-3 and TRBJ1-5, with a possible D match to TRBD1 (5 bases). CDR1 and CDR2 from the germline V gene are SGHTA and FQGTGA. Between the trimmed V and J ends, which lost 5 bases and 3 bases, there was a span of 8 bases. The CDR3 covers 13 residues. This CDR3 reads CASSRQPNQPQHF. The CDR3 coding sequence is TGTGCCAGCAGCAGACAGCCCAATCAGCCCCAGCATTTT.

V usage is TRBV11-2 and J usage is TRBJ2-7, with D tentatively TRBD2 (5 bases). The CDR3 runs 15 residues. Germline V gene lookup returns CDR1 SGHAT and CDR2 FQNNGV. Trimming removed 0 bases from V and 6 bases from J, with 15 bases in between. CDR3 sequence (DNA): TGTGCCAGCAGCTTAGAGTACCGGGGAGAAGGCGAGCAGTACTTC. As protein: CASSLEYRGEGEQYF.

The V call is TRBV7-2, the J call TRBJ2-7; D is unclear. Germline-derived CDR1 and CDR2 are SGHTA and FQGNSA. V lost 0 bases and J 3 bases, leaving 3 bases between the germline ends. The CDR3 has 12 amino acids. The CDR3 sequence is CASSLAYYEQYF. The CDR3 DNA is TGTGCCAGCAGCTTAGCATACTACGAGCAGTACTTC.